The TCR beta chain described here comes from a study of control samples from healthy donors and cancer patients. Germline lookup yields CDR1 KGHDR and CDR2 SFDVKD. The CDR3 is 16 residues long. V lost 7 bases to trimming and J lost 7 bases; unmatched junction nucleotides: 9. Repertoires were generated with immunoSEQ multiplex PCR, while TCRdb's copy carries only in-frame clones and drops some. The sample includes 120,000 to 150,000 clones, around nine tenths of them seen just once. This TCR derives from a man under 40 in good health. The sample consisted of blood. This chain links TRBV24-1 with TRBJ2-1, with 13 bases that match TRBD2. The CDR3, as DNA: TGTGCCACCAGAGGACTAGCGGGAGATCAGAGGAATGAGCAGTTCTTC. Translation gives CATRGLAGDQRNEQFF.